The present entry profiles one T cell receptor beta chain with its context. Its antigen is undetermined. Generated by immunoSEQ multiplex PCR, the TCRdb table keeps only in-frame clones and is missing some. The table includes tens of thousands of clones, about 79% detected once. Patients with chemo-refractory metastatic non-small-cell lung cancer received focal radiation plus CTLA-4 blockade with ipilimumab. These data originate in a study of radiotherapy plus CTLA-4 blockade in lung cancer. As for the study in general: There were objective responses in over 15% of patients, and around 32% had disease control.

Study-level results: In blood, tumor-derived TCR clones expanded after radiotherapy plus ipilimumab.

Unmatched junction bases numbered 5, after V lost 5 bases and J lost 1 base. Germline V gene data show CDR1 as MNHNS and CDR2 as SASEGT. The CDR3 spans 15 residues. This material consisted of peripheral blood, taken from a patient treated with radiotherapy plus ipilimumab. The receptor was derived from a human donor with non-small cell lung cancer who had a partial response to radiotherapy plus ipilimumab. Some clones in this sample may be carry-over from other donors' samples. V gene TRBV6-1 combines with J gene TRBJ1-5; TRBD1 matches at 7 bases. CDR3 sequence: CASSSAGQSNQPQHF. In DNA, the CDR3 is TGTGCCAGCAGTTCGGCGGGACAGAGCAATCAGCCCCAGCATTTT.